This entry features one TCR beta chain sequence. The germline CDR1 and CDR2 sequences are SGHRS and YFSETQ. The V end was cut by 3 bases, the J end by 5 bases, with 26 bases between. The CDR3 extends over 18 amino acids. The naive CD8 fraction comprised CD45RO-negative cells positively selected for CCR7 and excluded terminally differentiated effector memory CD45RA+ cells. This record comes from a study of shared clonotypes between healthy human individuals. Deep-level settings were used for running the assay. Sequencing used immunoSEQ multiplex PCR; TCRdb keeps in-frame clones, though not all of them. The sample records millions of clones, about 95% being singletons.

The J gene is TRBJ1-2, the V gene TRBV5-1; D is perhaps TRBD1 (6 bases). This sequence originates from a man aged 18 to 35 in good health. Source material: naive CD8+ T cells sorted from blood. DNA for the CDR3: TGCGCCAGCAGCTACACCCCGGGGGGGGCGAACTCAGGTTATGGCTACACCTTC. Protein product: CASSYTPGGANSGYGYTF.